Sequencing of this T cell receptor (beta chain) was carried out in a study of T cell responses to AZD1222 COVID-19 vaccine. Study-wide points: Unmutated variant regions are reportedly the target of nearly half of TCRs that are spike-specific. Baseline seropositives among AZD1222 recipients totaled only six or seven. Vaccine-associated CD4 TCRs spanned spike, dominant at 160-218 and 743-854.

CDR3 size: 14 residues. The germline V gene has CDR1 SGDLS and CDR2 YYNGEE. The ends were cut back, 6 bases at V and 5 bases at J, with 12 bases in the middle. Method: immunoSEQ multiplex PCR; TCRdb's copy keeps in-frame clones and lacks some. Of more than 100,000 clones listed, 80% to 95% are singletons. Only a few counts were recorded for this clone. Its antigen is not known. The V call is TRBV9, the J call TRBJ1-6; D may be TRBD1 (6 bases). The receptor comes from an adult who received the AZD1222 COVID-19 vaccine. The sample here was peripheral blood, taken 28 days after the second AZD1222 dose. CDR3 coding DNA: TGTGCCAGCAAGGGGGGACATGATAATTCACCCCTCCACTTT. Its protein is CASKGGHDNSPLHF.